The TCR beta chain under discussion was sequenced for a study of shared clonotypes between healthy human individuals. Study as a whole: Each donor's CD4 naive and CD4 memory cells filled three plates apiece, CD8 naive two, and CD8 memory one. Study-level findings and limits: Shared clonotypes: 4.5% to 5% naive CD4, roughly 3.5% naive CD8, around 2.4% memory CD4, more than 0.3% memory CD8.

For every subset, genomic DNA was evenly distributed across several immunoSEQ plates. TCRdb keeps only in-frame clones here, not all; method: immunoSEQ multiplex PCR. The repertoire holds under 2,500,000 clones, with approximately 94% as singletons. As concerns this clone: As yet, its antigen is unknown. The same CDR3 arises from other DNA sequences in this sample as well.

V was pared by 3 bases and J by 4 bases, with 4 bases of the junction left unmatched. The germline gives CDR1 SGDLS, CDR2 YYNGEE. CDR3 size: 14 residues. The source is a young man in good health. The chain links TRBV9 to TRBJ2-3, with 8 bases aligning to TRBD1. The sample consisted of naive CD4+ T cells sorted from blood. Subset specified: CD45RA+ positively selected. The CDR3: CASSAGQGADTQYF. The CDR3 region has the DNA TGTGCCAGCAGCGCCGGACAGGGTGCAGATACGCAGTATTTT.